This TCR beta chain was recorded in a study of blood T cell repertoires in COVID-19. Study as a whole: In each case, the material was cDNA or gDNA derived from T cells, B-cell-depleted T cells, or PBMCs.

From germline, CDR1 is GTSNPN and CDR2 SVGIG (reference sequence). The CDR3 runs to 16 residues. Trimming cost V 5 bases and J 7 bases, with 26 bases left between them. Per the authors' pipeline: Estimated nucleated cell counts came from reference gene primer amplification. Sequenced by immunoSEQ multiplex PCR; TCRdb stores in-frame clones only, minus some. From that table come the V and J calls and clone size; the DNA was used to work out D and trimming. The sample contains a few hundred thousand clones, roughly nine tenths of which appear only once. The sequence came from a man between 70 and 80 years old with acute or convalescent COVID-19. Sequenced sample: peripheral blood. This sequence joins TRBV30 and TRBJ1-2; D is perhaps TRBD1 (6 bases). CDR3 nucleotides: TGTGCCTGGGTTTTCCCAGGGGCACAGCGCGTCAGTGGCTACACCTTC. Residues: CAWVFPGAQRVSGYTF.